Sequencing of this T cell receptor beta chain was carried out in a study of blood T cell repertoires in COVID-19. Study background: Collection of acute and convalescent COVID-19 samples took place in the United States, Italy and Spain. Sources were T cells, B-cell-depleted T cells, or PBMCs; the material itself was cDNA or gDNA.

CDR3 size: 14 residues. V was shortened by 0 bases and J by 7 bases, with 10 bases between the two germline ends. CDR1 is LGHDT, CDR2 YNNKEL, per germline (reference sequence). TCRdb's copy holds only in-frame clones and misses some; the assay was immunoSEQ multiplex PCR. The profile shows about 420,000 clones, 70% to 90% of them singletons. The receptor comes from a man aged 18 to 29 with COVID-19, enrolled during active disease. The gene calls are TRBV3-1 (or the pseudogene TRBV3-2) and TRBJ2-1; D perhaps matches TRBD2 (5 bases). Sequenced material: peripheral blood. The CDR3 nucleotides read TGTGCCAGCAGCCAAGATTTAGGGAGAAATGAGCAGTTCTTC. It encodes CASSQDLGRNEQFF.